Following are 21 T cell receptor beta chains from one sample sequenced in a study of breast tumors, draining lymph nodes, adjacent tissues. A single record per CDR3 protein comes from TCRdb applying MiXCR to the multiplex PCR reads. The sample has around 120,000 distinct CDR3 sequences, less than 20% seen once. Samples came from axillary lymph nodes draining the breast cancer. The sequenced sample was axillary lymph node tissue. The origin of the receptors is a female donor with breast cancer. Some clones in this sample may be carry-over from other donors' samples.

Regarding this clonotype: A much bigger clone sits one base away, suggesting this may be a read error. The chain has TRBV14 and TRBJ1-4; D unresolved. V was trimmed by 8 bases and J by 7 bases, leaving 17 bases between them. From germline, CDR1 is SGHDN and CDR2 FVKESK. The CDR3 covers 14 residues. CDR3 in DNA: TGTGCCAGCGGCACCAACCAAATGGGTGAAAAACTGTTTTTT. This gives the protein CASGTNQMGEKLFF. The full variable domain, its missing parts supplied by reference TRBV14 and TRBJ1-4, is EAGVTQFPSHSVIEKGQTVTLRCDPISGHDNLYWYRRVMGKEIKFLLHFVKESKQDESGMPNNRFLAERTGGTYSTLKVQPAELEDSGVYFCASGTNQMGEKLFFGSGTQLSVL.

There are a few counts of this clonotype. V is TRBV19 and J is TRBJ2-3, with D possibly matching TRBD2 (5 bases). The CDR3 spans 18 residues. V lost 7 bases and J 1 base, leaving 24 bases between the germline ends. CDR1 is LNHDA, CDR2 SQIVND, per germline (reference sequence). The DNA of the CDR3 is TGTGCCAGTAACCCTAAGCGTACAACCCCGAGGGGCACAGATACGCAGTATTTT. This gives the protein CASNPKRTTPRGTDTQYF.

The V gene is TRBV11-3, the J gene TRBJ1-4; no firm D call. Germline V gives CDR1 SGHNT, CDR2 YENEEA. The CDR3 runs 12 residues. V was shortened by 8 bases and J by 1 base, with 5 bases between the two germline ends. This CDR3 is CASWKTNEKLFF. CDR3 DNA: TGTGCCAGCTGGAAAACTAATGAAAAACTGTTTTTT.

This clonotype has a count of ten or more. This chain joins TRBV7-3 and TRBJ1-2; D gene uncertain. The ends were cut back, 2 bases at V and 6 bases at J, with 10 bases in the middle. The CDR3 sequence is 13 residues long. The germline V gene has CDR1 SGHTA and CDR2 FQGTGA. The CDR3 reads CASSLRLLDGYTF. The CDR3, as DNA: TGTGCCAGCAGCTTACGGCTATTAGATGGCTACACCTTC.

There are many counts of this clonotype. The chain links TRBV7-9 to TRBJ2-3; possibly TRBD1 for D (6 bases). Germline CDR1 SEHNR, CDR2 FQNEAQ (reference sequence). V gave up 4 bases and J gave up 0 bases, with 8 bases separating them. This CDR3 spans 14 amino acids. Here the CDR3 DNA reads TGTGCCAGCAGCTCGGGACATAGCACAGATACGCAGTATTTT. As protein: CASSSGHSTDTQYF.

This clonotype has only a few counts. This clone may be a read error of a much larger clone one base away. The J gene is TRBJ1-6, the V gene TRBV6-1; D not resolved. Per germline, CDR1 MNHNS and CDR2 SASEGT. The CDR3 totals 14 residues. Here the CDR3 DNA reads TGTGCCTGCAGTGAAATAGCATTAAATTCACCCCTCCACTTT. This encodes CACSEIALNSPLHF.

This clonotype was recorded many times. The chain is built from TRBV9 and TRBJ1-2, with 8 bases fitting TRBD1. The V and J ends lost 4 bases and 3 bases, in that order; junction bases with no gene match: 8. The germline CDR1 and CDR2 sequences are SGDLS and YYNGEE. The CDR3 is 15 amino acids. The CDR3 coding sequence is TGTGCCAGCAGCTCGGGACAGGCGACATACTATGGCTACACCTTC. It encodes CASSSGQATYYGYTF. Complete variable domain (other parts from reference TRBV9 and TRBJ1-2): DSGVTQTPKHLITATGQRVTLRCSPRSGDLSVYWYQQSLDQGLQFLIQYYNGEERAKGNILERFSAQQFPDLHSELNLSSLELGDSALYFCASSSGQATYYGYTFGSGTRLTVV.

In its sample, this clonotype was seen many times. The genes are TRBV20-1 and TRBJ2-3; D is perhaps TRBD2 (6 bases). Germline lookup yields CDR1 DFQATT and CDR2 SNEGSKA (reference sequence). This CDR3 contains 13 residues. The V end lost 5 bases, the J end lost 1 base, and 10 bases lay between the germline ends. CDR3 bases: TGCAGTGCTCCGGCTAGCGGCACAGATACGCAGTATTTT. Its protein is CSAPASGTDTQYF.

This clonotype was seen many times. The chain is built from TRBV6-1 and TRBJ2-7, with D perhaps matching TRBD1 (6 bases). The CDR3 sequence is 15 residues long. Trimming took off 0 bases at V and 3 bases at J, with 12 bases between the two ends. Germline loops: CDR1 MNHNS, CDR2 SASEGT. The CDR3 DNA reads TGTGCCAGCAGTGAAGCAGGGACATCTCTCTACGAGCAGTACTTC. This gives the protein CASSEAGTSLYEQYF.

This clonotype has at least ten counts. The V and J genes are TRBV5-5 and TRBJ2-1, with D unclear. Germline loops: CDR1 SGHKS, CDR2 YYEKEE (reference sequence). V was trimmed by 0 bases and J by 2 bases, leaving 9 bases between them. The CDR3 contains 15 residues. CDR3 nucleotides: TGTGCCAGCAGCTTGGAGTACGCCGCCTACAATGAGCAGTTCTTC. Protein: CASSLEYAAYNEQFF.

Many counts were recorded for this clonotype. The chain links TRBV10-3 to TRBJ2-7; 9 bases line up with TRBD1. The CDR3 extends over 14 amino acids. Unmatched junction bases numbered 6, after V lost 7 bases and J lost 2 bases. Germline V gene sequence: CDR1 ENHRY, CDR2 SYGVKD. DNA for the CDR3: TGTGCCATCACTCCGGGACAGGGAGCCTACGAGCAGTACTTC. Protein: CAITPGQGAYEQYF.

As to this clonotype: Given a much more abundant clone one base away, this may be a read error. The J gene is TRBJ2-6, the V gene TRBV15; perhaps TRBD1 as D (5 bases). The germline CDR1 and CDR2 sequences are LNHNV and YYDKDF (reference sequence). This CDR3 region has 18 residues. The CDR3 region is CAASRQLGNQPGANVLTF. The CDR3 DNA follows: TGTGCCGCCAGCAGACAGTTGGGGAACCAGCCTGGGGCCAACGTCCTGACTTTC.

This clonotype has at least ten counts. The chain employs TRBV15 and TRBJ2-7; 7 bases map to TRBD1. The CDR3 has 15 residues. Germline lookup yields CDR1 LNHNV and CDR2 YYDKDF (reference sequence). The junction had 3 bases not matched to a gene; V was cut back by 1 base and J by 0 bases. The CDR3 DNA reads TGTGCCACCAGCAGAGGGACAGGACTCTCCTACGAGCAGTACTTC. Its translation is CATSRGTGLSYEQYF.

This clonotype occurred many times. The chain carries TRBV20-1 and TRBJ2-5, with D perhaps matching TRBD2 (5 bases). CDR3 length: 15 residues. Germline V lookup: CDR1 DFQATT, CDR2 SNEGSKA (reference sequence). V was pared by 0 bases and J by 5 bases, with 16 bases between. For the CDR3, the DNA is TGCAGTGCTAGAGACCCTAGAGGGTTTGTGGAGACCCAGTACTTC. Translated: CSARDPRGFVETQYF.

Only a few counts were recorded for this clonotype. The chain links TRBV3-1 to TRBJ2-6; TRBD1 might be the D (6 bases). With 4 bases removed from V and 4 bases from J, the gap between germline ends came to 11 bases. Germline loops: CDR1 LGHDT, CDR2 YNNKEL (reference sequence). The CDR3 length is 15 residues. DNA for the CDR3: TGTGCCAGCAGCCTGCAGGGGCTAGGGGCCAACGTCCTGACTTTC. It translates to CASSLQGLGANVLTF.

This clonotype was recorded at least ten times. The V and J genes are TRBV6-1 and TRBJ1-6; D is possibly TRBD1 (5 bases). From germline, CDR1 is MNHNS and CDR2 SASEGT. The CDR3 extends over 15 amino acids. V gave up 6 bases and J gave up 7 bases, with 16 bases separating them. CDR3 residues: CASRRTGTVNSPLHF. In DNA form, the CDR3 reads TGTGCCAGCAGACGCACCGGGACGGTAAATTCACCCCTCCACTTT.

As regards this clonotype: This may be a read error: a much more frequent sequence differs by one nucleotide. This is likely a read error, given that the CDR3 carries no conserved phenylalanine or tryptophan at its end. V and J are TRBV6-6 and TRBJ2-5, with D hard to call. V was pared by 2 bases and J by 5 bases, with 6 bases between. The CDR3 covers 12 residues. Germline V gene sequence: CDR1 MNHNY, CDR2 SVGAGI (reference sequence). CDR3 bases: TGTGCCAGCAGTTACGTGGGGGAGACCCAGTACTCC. Amino acid sequence: CASSYVGETQYS.

About this clonotype: One end of the junction does not line up with germline, which may come from a read error. The chain carries TRBV6-6 and TRBJ1-5; 8 positions agree with TRBD1. CDR1 and CDR2 from the germline V gene are MNHNY and SVGAGI (reference sequence). CDR3 length equals 14 residues. The chain's CDR3 is CTSRKGQDNQPQHF. The CDR3 coding sequence is TGTACCAGCAGGAAGGGACAGGATAATCAGCCCCAGCATTTT.

This clonotype was seen ten or more times. J is TRBJ2-7 and V is TRBV7-2, with a weak D call TRBD1 (6 bases). CDR1 SGHTA and CDR2 FQGNSA come from the germline V gene. The CDR3 runs to 14 residues. The V and J ends lost 3 bases and 7 bases respectively, with 16 bases between them. The CDR3 spells CASSFAGAGVEQYF. The DNA of the CDR3 is TGTGCCAGCAGCTTCGCAGGGGCAGGGGTGGAGCAGTACTTC.

This clonotype was seen at least ten times. The chain is built from TRBV6-2 or TRBV6-3 and TRBJ2-3; no firm D call. Trimming took off 6 bases at V and 6 bases at J, with 10 bases between the two ends. The CDR3 consists of 12 residues. The germline CDR1 and CDR2 sequences are MNHEY and SVGEGT. The CDR3 is CASSSPPDTQYF. The CDR3 region has the DNA TGTGCCAGCAGCTCCCCACCCGATACGCAGTATTTT.

This clonotype was detected ten times or more. The V and J genes are TRBV5-6 and TRBJ2-5; D is unresolved. With 3 bases removed from V and 3 bases from J, the gap between germline ends came to 3 bases. Germline V gene data show CDR1 as SGHDT and CDR2 as YYEEEE. This CDR3 is built from 11 residues. The CDR3 spells CASSSKETQYF. The CDR3 DNA reads as TGTGCCAGCAGCTCAAAAGAGACCCAGTACTTC. Full variable domain (rest looked up from reference TRBV5-6 and TRBJ2-5): DAGVTQSPTHLIKTRGQQVTLRCSPKSGHDTVSWYQQALGQGPQFIFQYYEEEERQRGNFPDRFSGHQFPNYSSELNVNALLLGDSALYLCASSSKETQYFGPGTRLLVL.